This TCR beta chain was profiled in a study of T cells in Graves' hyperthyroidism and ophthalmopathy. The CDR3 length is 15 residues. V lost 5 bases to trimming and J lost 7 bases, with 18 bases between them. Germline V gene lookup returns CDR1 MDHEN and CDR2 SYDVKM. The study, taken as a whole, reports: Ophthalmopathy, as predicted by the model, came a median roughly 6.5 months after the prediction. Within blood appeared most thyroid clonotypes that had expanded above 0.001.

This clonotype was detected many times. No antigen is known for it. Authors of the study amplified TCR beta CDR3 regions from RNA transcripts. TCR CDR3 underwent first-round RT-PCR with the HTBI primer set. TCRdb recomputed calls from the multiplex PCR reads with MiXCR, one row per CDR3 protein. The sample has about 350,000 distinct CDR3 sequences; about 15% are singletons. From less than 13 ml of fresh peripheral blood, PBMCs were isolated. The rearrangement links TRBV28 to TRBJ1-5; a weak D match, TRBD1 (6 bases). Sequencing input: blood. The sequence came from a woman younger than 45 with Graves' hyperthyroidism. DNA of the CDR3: TGTGCCAGCAGTAGGGTTAGGGGGTATGGCCAGCCCCAGCATTTT. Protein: CASSRVRGYGQPQHF.